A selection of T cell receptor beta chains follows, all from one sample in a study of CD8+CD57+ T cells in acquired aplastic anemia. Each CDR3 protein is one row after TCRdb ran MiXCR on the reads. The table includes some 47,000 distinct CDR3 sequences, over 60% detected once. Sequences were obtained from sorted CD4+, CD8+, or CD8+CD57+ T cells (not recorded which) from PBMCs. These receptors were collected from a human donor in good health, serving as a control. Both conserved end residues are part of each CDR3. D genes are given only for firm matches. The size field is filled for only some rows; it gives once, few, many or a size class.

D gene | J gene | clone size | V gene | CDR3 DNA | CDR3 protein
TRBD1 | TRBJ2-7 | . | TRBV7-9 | TGTGCCAGCAGCCCCGGGACAGGGTCCTACGAGCAGTACTTC | CASSPGTGSYEQYF
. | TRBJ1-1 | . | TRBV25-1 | TGTGCCAGCAGCGCCGCACAGGGGAACACTGAAGCTTTCTTT | CASSAAQGNTEAFF
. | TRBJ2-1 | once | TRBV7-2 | TGTGCCAGCAGCTTACTCTCCTCCACTGAGCAGTTCTTC | CASSLLSSTEQFF
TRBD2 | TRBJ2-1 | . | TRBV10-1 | TGCGCCAGCGGCGGGGGTGTTTACAATGAGCAGTTCTTC | CASGGGVYNEQFF
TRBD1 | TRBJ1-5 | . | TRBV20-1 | TGCAGTGCCCGACAGGGGGGGCAGCCCCAGCATTTT | CSARQGGQPQHF
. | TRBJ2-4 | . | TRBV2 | TGTGCCAGCACTGGGGAAGTGAACATTCAGTACTTC | CASTGEVNIQYF
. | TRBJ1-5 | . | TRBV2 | TGTGCCAGCAGTCTCAATAATAATCAGCCCCAGCATTTT | CASSLNNNQPQHF
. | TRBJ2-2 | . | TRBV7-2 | TGTGCCAGCAGCTTAGACCGGGAGCTGTTTTTT | CASSLDRELFF
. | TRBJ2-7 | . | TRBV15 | TGTGCCAGCAGCGACCCGCGTGGACGACAATACGAGCAGTACTTC | CASSDPRGRQYEQYF
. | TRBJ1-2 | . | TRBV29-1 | TGCAGCGTTGAACGCCAGGGTAACTATGGCTACACCTTC | CSVERQGNYGYTF
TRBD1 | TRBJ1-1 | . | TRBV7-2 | TGTGCCAGCAGCCTGTCCCAGGGGGCATCGGCTTTCTTT | CASSLSQGASAFF
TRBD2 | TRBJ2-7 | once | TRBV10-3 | TGTGCCATCAGTGGGACTAGCGGCGAGCAGTACTTC | CAISGTSGEQYF
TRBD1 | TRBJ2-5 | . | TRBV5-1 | TGCGCCAGCAGCTTAACCGGGACAGTCGGAGAGACCCTGTACTTC | CASSLTGTVGETLYF
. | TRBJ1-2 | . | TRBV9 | TGTGCCAGCAGCGTAGCAACAGTAGCTAACTATGGCTACACCTTC | CASSVATVANYGYTF
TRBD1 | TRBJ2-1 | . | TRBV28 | TGTGCCAGCAGCCGCCGGACAGGACTGGACTATGAGCAGTTCTTC | CASSRRTGLDYEQFF
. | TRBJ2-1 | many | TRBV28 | TGTGCCAGCAGTAAAAGGGACTTAACCTACAATGAGCAGTTCTTC | CASSKRDLTYNEQFF
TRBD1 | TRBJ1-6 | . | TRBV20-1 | TGCAGTGCTATGCGGGACAGTAATTCACCCCTCCACTTT | CSAMRDSNSPLHF
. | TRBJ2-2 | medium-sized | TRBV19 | TGTGCCAGTAGTATAGGGCAGAACACCGGGGAGCTGTTTTTT | CASSIGQNTGELFF
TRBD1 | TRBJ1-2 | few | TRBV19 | TGTGCCAGTAGTATGATGAGGACAGGGGATCGCGATGGCTACATTTTC | CASSMMRTGDRDGYIF
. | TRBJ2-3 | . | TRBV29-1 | TGCAGCTTCCGGGACTCTCTCACAGATACGCAGTATTTT | CSFRDSLTDTQYF
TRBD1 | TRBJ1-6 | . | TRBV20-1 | TGCAGTGCCGCCGGGACAGGGGATAATAATTCACCCCTCCACTTT | CSAAGTGDNNSPLHF
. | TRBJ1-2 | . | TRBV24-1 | TGTGCCACCAGTGATTGGGACTCTCCGGGAGGCTACGCCTTC | CATSDWDSPGGYAF
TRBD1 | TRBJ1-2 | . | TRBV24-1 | TGTGCCACCCGTGATTTTACAGGGGTGGTCGGCTACACCTTC | CATRDFTGVVGYTF
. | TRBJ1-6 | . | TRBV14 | TGTGCCAGCAGCGTGAGGGTCGGGACTTCACCCCTCCACTTT | CASSVRVGTSPLHF